This is a list of T cell receptor beta chains from one sample in a study of CD8 T cells in ankylosing spondylitis. TCRdb called the 5' RACE reads again in MiXCR, with one record for every CDR3 protein. Counted here are 250,000 or so distinct CDR3 sequences, approximately 12% occurring once; the ten biggest clones make up 6% to 8.5%. Input material: blood, either unsorted or a sorted T cell fraction (not recorded which). The receptors stem from a male donor with ankylosing spondylitis or in good health (not recorded which). The conserved cysteine and the conserved F or W are not part of the CDR3 here. Some rows mark clone size as missing; the rest say once, few, many or name a class of expanded clone.

TRBJ2-7 | TRBV9 | many | ASSVGLGAHEQY
TRBJ1-2 | TRBV29-1 | many | SVERITPLGYGYT
TRBJ1-6 | TRBV11-1 | - | ASSSGNVVVLDSPLH
TRBJ1-4 | TRBV7-9 | - | ASSAVGTQQEKLF
TRBJ2-3 | TRBV6-5 | many | ASSYSREGDTDTQY
TRBJ2-7 | TRBV4-2 | many | ASSQDRQGGGYEQY
TRBJ1-1 | TRBV5-1 | many | ASSFAPNTEAF
TRBJ2-3 | TRBV6-5 | few | ASSSLWTGTTDTQY
TRBJ2-1 | TRBV12-3/TRBV12-4 | many | ASSLRDARF
TRBJ2-1 | TRBV12-3/TRBV12-4 | many | ASSLTIGSGNEQF
TRBJ2-5 | TRBV12-3/TRBV12-4 | many | ASSLDETQY
TRBJ1-1 | TRBV2 | few | ASRLGSTEAF
TRBJ2-2 | TRBV12-3/TRBV12-4 | - | ASSVAGGFDTGELF
TRBJ2-5 | TRBV12-3/TRBV12-4 | many | ASGTGLQETQY
TRBJ2-3 | TRBV11-1 | - | ASSWGSPHTQY
TRBJ1-2 | TRBV28 | many | ASSSGVPGYT
TRBJ1-5 | TRBV7-8 | - | ASSRIRVLGQPQH
TRBJ1-2 | TRBV5-1 | many | ASSYLPGQDYGYT
TRBJ2-7 | TRBV3-1 | many | ASSPTRGGYEQY
TRBJ2-7 | TRBV2 | few | AILTAEQY
TRBJ2-3 | TRBV28 | many | ASSPRGTPSTDTQY
TRBJ2-3 | TRBV28 | many | ASRVGGLAGSTDTQY
TRBJ2-1 | TRBV6-5 | few | ASSYSIRATYNEQF
TRBJ2-2 | TRBV5-1 | - | ASSVGPGRTGELF
TRBJ2-7 | TRBV12-3/TRBV12-4 | many | ASSSPADRGKVEDSYEQY
TRBJ2-5 | TRBV12-3/TRBV12-4 | few | ASSVGGQGTQETQY
TRBJ2-1 | TRBV24-1 | many | ATSPSRHNEQF
TRBJ2-2 | TRBV20-1 | many | SATAGIPNTGELF
TRBJ2-3 | TRBV6-5 | many | ASSLAGGPVLADTQY
TRBJ1-4 | TRBV27 | - | ASSVNLDEKLF
TRBJ2-1 | TRBV2 | - | ASSVAGEAYNEQF
TRBJ2-1 | TRBV5-1 | - | ASSRKGLAGVDNEQF
TRBJ2-2 | TRBV4-2 | many | ASSQDTLGVENTGELF
TRBJ2-7 | TRBV2 | - | ASRTWDRGHWEQY
TRBJ2-7 | TRBV5-6 | many | ASSLSGRGIKSSYEQY
TRBJ2-2 | TRBV5-1 | many | ASSSPMTGRSGELF
TRBJ2-7 | TRBV27 | many | ASSQNSYEQY
TRBJ2-7 | TRBV28 | many | ASSDTREFTYEQY
TRBJ2-2 | TRBV3-1 | few | ASSQVQRGRPLNTGELF
TRBJ2-7 | TRBV7-3 | - | ASSLLAGGHGEQY
TRBJ1-2 | TRBV28 | - | ASSSPGHWFYGYT
TRBJ1-2 | TRBV5-1 | many | ASSLSDGDYGYT
TRBJ1-3 | TRBV7-6 | many | ASSLGRALANTIY
TRBJ2-2 | TRBV28 | few | AATLLRDTGELF
TRBJ1-1 | TRBV3-1 | few | ASSPGRSPEAF
TRBJ2-5 | TRBV20-1 | many | SARPLIKETQY
TRBJ2-1 | TRBV5-6 | - | ASTSVDEQF
TRBJ2-6 | TRBV4-1 | many | ASSWDSSGANVLT
TRBJ1-2 | TRBV15 | many | ATSGTGGEYYGYT
TRBJ1-2 | TRBV4-1 | many | ASSQEGSAATTYGYT
TRBJ2-5 | TRBV3-1 | - | ASSQPRRASSWETQY
TRBJ2-2 | TRBV2 | few | ASSDPGSNTGELF
TRBJ2-5 | TRBV5-1 | many | ASSLQTPYSETQY
TRBJ1-2 | TRBV3-1 | - | ASSQEFPRTGGFDYGYT
TRBJ2-7 | TRBV29-1 | - | SVLAGGDYEQY
TRBJ2-5 | TRBV6-5 | - | ASSSRGRIGETQY
TRBJ1-1 | TRBV20-1 | many | SARGGNTEAF